A selection of T cell receptor beta chains follows, all from one sample in a study of molecular identifiers for immune sequencing clone quantification. TCRdb reprocessed the PCR reads with MiXCR, giving one entry per CDR3 protein. The repertoire holds roughly 630,000 distinct CDR3 sequences, with over 25% as singletons. The material sequenced was naive CD8+ T cells from blood, with Jurkat cell RNA spiked in. The source of these receptors is a human donor in good health. Some libraries in this study had Jurkat cell RNA spiked in. Each CDR3 is given with its conserved first and last residue. The D gene is left open where the match is weak. Size tells how often a clone was seen (once, few, many) or the class of an expanded clone, and some rows leave it out.

D gene	clone size	CDR3 length	J gene	V gene	CDR3 DNA	CDR3 protein
.	few	15	TRBJ2-7	TRBV4-3	TGCGCCAGCAGCCCCGGCTTCGGGAGCTCCTACGAGCAGTACTTC	CASSPGFGSSYEQYF
.	.	14	TRBJ2-5	TRBV3-1	TGTGCCAGCATCAGCCGGGGGTTGCAAGAGCCCCAGTACTTC	CASISRGLQEPQYF
.	many	16	TRBJ1-4	TRBV29-1	TGCAGCGTTGAAGATGAAGTGACAGGATGGGAAGAAAAACTGTTTTTT	CSVEDEVTGWEEKLFF
TRBD1	few	17	TRBJ2-3	TRBV4-3	TGCGCCAGCAGCCAAGATCGGGGACAGGGGGTCACAGATACGCAGTATTTT	CASSQDRGQGVTDTQYF
.	.	13	TRBJ2-7	TRBV27	TGTGCCAGCAGTTTCTTTGACTCCTACGAGCAGTACTTC	CASSFFDSYEQYF
.	.	17	TRBJ2-3	TRBV20-1	TGCAGTGCCCCACGGTGGGCGCGGGGGCCCAGCACAGATACGCAGTATTTT	CSAPRWARGPSTDTQYF
TRBD1	few	16	TRBJ2-2	TRBV24-1	TGTGCCACCAGTGATCTGAGGACAGGGATGGCCGGGGAGCTGTTTTTT	CATSDLRTGMAGELFF
.	many	14	TRBJ2-7	TRBV6-5	TGTGCCAGCAGTTACTCGAATTCGGGAGACGAGCAGTACTTC	CASSYSNSGDEQYF
.	.	13	TRBJ1-1	TRBV4-2	TGTGCCAGCAGCCAAGAAGGAGCAGCTGAAGCTTTCTTT	CASSQEGAAEAFF
.	many	11	TRBJ1-1	TRBV7-9	TGCGCCAGCAGCTTGGGGGGCGAAGCTTTCTTT	CASSLGGEAFF
TRBD2	many	18	TRBJ2-4	TRBV7-2	TGTGCCAGCAGCCAAGAAATACTAGCGACCATAGCCAAAAACATTCAGTACTTC	CASSQEILATIAKNIQYF
.	.	14	TRBJ1-1	TRBV27	TGTGCCAGCAGTTATTCAGGGCTTGGGACTGAAGCTTTCTTT	CASSYSGLGTEAFF
.	.	16	TRBJ1-5	TRBV4-1	TGCGCCAGCAGCCCCTCCGCGGGGATTGGCAATCAGCCCCAGCATTTT	CASSPSAGIGNQPQHF
.	.	16	TRBJ1-5	TRBV6-1	TGTGCCAGCAGTGAACTTAGGGGGGGAAGCAATCAGCCCCAGCATTTT	CASSELRGGSNQPQHF
TRBD2	.	14	TRBJ2-7	TRBV27	TGTGCCAGCAGATATAGCGGGGGGAACTACGAGCAGTACTTC	CASRYSGGNYEQYF
.	.	14	TRBJ2-5	TRBV20-1	TGCAGTGCTAGCGGTAGCGGCATCTCGGGGACCCAGTACTTC	CSASGSGISGTQYF
.	.	15	TRBJ2-7	TRBV7-8	TGTGCCAGCAGCTCCCCCCCCCGGCCGGCCTACGAGCAGTACTTC	CASSSPPRPAYEQYF
.	.	18	TRBJ2-3	TRBV6-2/TRBV6-3	TGTGCCAGCAGTCTGCACCGGACAGATACTTCTAGCACAGATACGCAGTATTTT	CASSLHRTDTSSTDTQYF
TRBD2	.	16	TRBJ2-3	TRBV9	TGTGCCAGCAGCGTAGGGACTAGCTCAAGCACAGATACGCAGTATTTT	CASSVGTSSSTDTQYF
.	.	17	TRBJ1-6	TRBV28	TGTGCCAGCAGTTTAGGCCCAAAACAGCCGTATAATTCACCCCTCCGCTTT	CASSLGPKQPYNSPLRF
TRBD1	many	17	TRBJ2-6	TRBV18	TGTGCCAGCTCACCACCTACAGGGGCGTTTGGGGCCAACGTCCTGACTTTC	CASSPPTGAFGANVLTF
.	.	14	TRBJ2-7	TRBV7-9	TGTGCCAGCAGCTTAGCCGGACTAACCTACGAGCAGTACTTC	CASSLAGLTYEQYF
TRBD1	many	15	TRBJ1-1	TRBV28	TGTGCCAGCAGTTGGACAGGGGGGATGAACACTGAAGCTTTCTTT	CASSWTGGMNTEAFF
.	few	13	TRBJ1-2	TRBV28	TGTGCCAGCTCGGGAATAGCTAACTATGGCTACACCTTC	CASSGIANYGYTF
TRBD2	many	18	TRBJ2-5	TRBV7-6	TGTGCCAGCAGCTTATCTCTTAGTCTCGAAGCGGGACAAGAGACCCAGTACTTC	CASSLSLSLEAGQETQYF
.	few	14	TRBJ1-6	TRBV7-9	TGTGCCAGCAGCTTTGATCTTGGAGGTTCACCCCTCCACTTT	CASSFDLGGSPLHF
.	few	13	TRBJ2-5	TRBV4-1	TGCGCCAGCAGCCAAGTTGCGGGTAAGACCCAGTACTTC	CASSQVAGKTQYF
.	few	15	TRBJ2-3	TRBV19	TGTGCCAGTAGTACCTGGACAGCTAGCACAGATACGCAGTATTTT	CASSTWTASTDTQYF
.	few	16	TRBJ2-1	TRBV4-2	TGTGCCAGCAGCCAAGATCCCGGGGGTGACCTCTCCGAGCAGTTCTTC	CASSQDPGGDLSEQFF
TRBD1	.	14	TRBJ2-3	TRBV7-6	TGTGCCAGCAGCTTAAGGAAGGGGGCAGATACGCGGTATTTT	CASSLRKGADTRYF
TRBD1	.	16	TRBJ2-1	TRBV4-3	TGCGCCAGCAGCCAAGAGTTCGGGACAGGATTCAATGAGCAGTTCTTC	CASSQEFGTGFNEQFF
TRBD2	many	16	TRBJ2-5	TRBV5-4	TGTGCCAGCAGCCGTACGGCTAGCGGGTACCAAGAGACCCAGTACTTC	CASSRTASGYQETQYF
.	.	11	TRBJ1-1	TRBV27	TGTGCCAGCAGTTTCGGGGCTGTGGCTCTCTTT	CASSFGAVALF
TRBD2	many	16	TRBJ2-5	TRBV6-5	TGTGCCAGCAGTCGGACTAGGGCGCCCTACCAAGAGACCCAGTACTTC	CASSRTRAPYQETQYF
.	.	13	TRBJ2-7	TRBV30	TGTGCCTGGAGTAGGTTTTCCTCCTACGAGCAGTACTTC	CAWSRFSSYEQYF
TRBD2	few	13	TRBJ2-1	TRBV29-1	TGCAGCGTGGCGGGGGTCTCCTACAATGAGCAGTTCTTC	CSVAGVSYNEQFF
.	few	15	TRBJ1-5	TRBV12-3/TRBV12-4	TGTGCCAGCAGTTTTGGGATTTTAAGCAATCAGCCCCAGCATTTT	CASSFGILSNQPQHF
.	many	16	TRBJ2-3	TRBV7-2	TGTGCCAGCAGCTTAGGTGGCGGACCTCCCACGGATACGCAGTATTTT	CASSLGGGPPTDTQYF
.	many	14	TRBJ1-1	TRBV25-1	TGTGCCAGCAGACATTGGACAGAGAACACTGAAGCTTTCTTT	CASRHWTENTEAFF
TRBD2	many	17	TRBJ2-3	TRBV7-9	TGTGCCAGCAGCTTTGGTCAAGCGGGAGGGCCTGCAGATACGCAGTATTTT	CASSFGQAGGPADTQYF
.	many	11	TRBJ2-3	TRBV6-1	TGTGCCAGCCAAAGCTCTAATACGCAGTATTTT	CASQSSNTQYF
TRBD1	.	16	TRBJ1-1	TRBV3-1	TGTGCCAGCAGCCAAGATTTCACAGGGGACGGGACTGAAGCTTTCTTT	CASSQDFTGDGTEAFF
.	few	17	TRBJ1-6	TRBV7-2	TGTGCCAGCAACTTAACTCCCTTGGGGGCGCGTAATTCACCCCTCCACTTT	CASNLTPLGARNSPLHF
.	.	18	TRBJ2-5	TRBV11-2	TGTGCCAGCAGCAGACACCGGGACTCCGAGGCGTACCAAGAGACCCAGTACTTC	CASSRHRDSEAYQETQYF
TRBD1	few	10	TRBJ1-1	TRBV20-1	TGCAGTGCTTTGGGACAGGAAGCTTTCTTT	CSALGQEAFF
TRBD1	.	16	TRBJ2-2	TRBV5-4	TGTGCCAGCAGCGGGGAAAACAGGGGTGGCACCGGGGAGCTGTTTTTT	CASSGENRGGTGELFF
TRBD1	.	12	TRBJ2-7	TRBV19	TGTGCCAGTAAACAGGGGTTCGGCGAGCAGTACTTC	CASKQGFGEQYF
.	.	14	TRBJ1-1	TRBV9	TGTGCCAGCAGCGTAGGGGGGGAGGGCACTGAAGCTTTCTTT	CASSVGGEGTEAFF
TRBD2	many	15	TRBJ2-3	TRBV9	TGTGCCAGCAGCCCAATCGGGGGGGGCACAGATACGCAGTATTTT	CASSPIGGGTDTQYF
.	many	13	TRBJ1-2	TRBV14	TGTGCCAGCAGTGCGCCTCTTAACTATGGCTACACCTTC	CASSAPLNYGYTF
TRBD2	few	17	TRBJ2-2	TRBV18	TGTGCCAGCTCATCAACGGACGGACTAGCGAACACCGGGGAGCTGTTTTTT	CASSSTDGLANTGELFF
.	few	12	TRBJ1-6	TRBV6-5	TGTGCCAGCAGTTACTCGTATTCACCCCTCCACTTT	CASSYSYSPLHF
TRBD2	many	17	TRBJ2-1	TRBV20-1	TGCAGTGCTAGCCCGGGACTAGCGGGAGCCGTTTCCAATGAGCAGTTCTTC	CSASPGLAGAVSNEQFF